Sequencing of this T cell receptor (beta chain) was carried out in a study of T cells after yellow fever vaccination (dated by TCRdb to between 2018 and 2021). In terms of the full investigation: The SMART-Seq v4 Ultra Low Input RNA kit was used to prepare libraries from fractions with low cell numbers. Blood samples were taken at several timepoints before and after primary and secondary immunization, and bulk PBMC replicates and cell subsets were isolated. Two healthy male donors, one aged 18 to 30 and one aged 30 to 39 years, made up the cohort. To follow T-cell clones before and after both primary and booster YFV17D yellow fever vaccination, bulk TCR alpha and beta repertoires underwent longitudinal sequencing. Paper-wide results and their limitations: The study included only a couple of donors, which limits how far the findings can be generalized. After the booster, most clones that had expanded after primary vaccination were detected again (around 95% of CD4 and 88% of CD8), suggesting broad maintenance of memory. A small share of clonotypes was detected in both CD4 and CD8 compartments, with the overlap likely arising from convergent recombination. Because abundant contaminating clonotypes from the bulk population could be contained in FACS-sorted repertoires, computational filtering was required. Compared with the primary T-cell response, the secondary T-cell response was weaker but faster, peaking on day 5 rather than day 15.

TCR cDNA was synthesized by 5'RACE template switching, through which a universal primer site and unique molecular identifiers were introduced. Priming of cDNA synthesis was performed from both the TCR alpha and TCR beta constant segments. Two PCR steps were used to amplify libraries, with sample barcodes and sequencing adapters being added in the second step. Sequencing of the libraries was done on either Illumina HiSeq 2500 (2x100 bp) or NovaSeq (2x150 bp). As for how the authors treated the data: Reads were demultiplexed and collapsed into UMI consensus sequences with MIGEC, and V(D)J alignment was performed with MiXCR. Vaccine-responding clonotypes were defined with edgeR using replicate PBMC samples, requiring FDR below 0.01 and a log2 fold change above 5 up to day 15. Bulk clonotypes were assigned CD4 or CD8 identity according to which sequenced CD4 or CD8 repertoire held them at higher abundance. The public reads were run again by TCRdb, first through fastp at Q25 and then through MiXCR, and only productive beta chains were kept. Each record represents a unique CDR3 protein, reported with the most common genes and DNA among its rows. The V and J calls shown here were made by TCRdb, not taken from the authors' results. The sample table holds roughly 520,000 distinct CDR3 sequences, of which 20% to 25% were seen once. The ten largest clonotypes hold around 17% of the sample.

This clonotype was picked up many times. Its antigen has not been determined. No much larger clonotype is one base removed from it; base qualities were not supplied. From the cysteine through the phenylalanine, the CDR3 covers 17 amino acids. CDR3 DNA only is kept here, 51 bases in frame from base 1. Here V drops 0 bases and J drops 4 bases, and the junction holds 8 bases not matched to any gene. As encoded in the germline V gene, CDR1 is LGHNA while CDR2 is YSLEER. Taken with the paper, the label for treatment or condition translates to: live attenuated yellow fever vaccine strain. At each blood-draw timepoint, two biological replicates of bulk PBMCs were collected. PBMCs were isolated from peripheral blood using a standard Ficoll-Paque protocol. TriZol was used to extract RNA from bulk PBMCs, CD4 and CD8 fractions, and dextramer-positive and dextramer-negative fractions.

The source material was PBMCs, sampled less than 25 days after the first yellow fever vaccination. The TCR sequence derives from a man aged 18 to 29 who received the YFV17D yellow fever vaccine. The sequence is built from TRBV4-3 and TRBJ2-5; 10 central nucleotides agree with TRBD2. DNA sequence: TGCGCCAGCAGCCAAGATTGGAGCGGGGGGGCCACAGAGACCCAGTACTTC. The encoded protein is CASSQDWSGGATETQYF.